This T cell receptor beta chain was obtained from a study of OX40 agonist ivuxolimab in advanced cancers. Regarding the study in general: Ivuxolimab was a fully human IgG2 agonistic monoclonal antibody targeting the costimulatory receptor OX40 (CD134). Intravenous ivuxolimab was administered to patients every 2 weeks at six dose levels: 0.01, 0.1, 0.3, 1.5, 3 and 10 mg/kg. Of the approximately 50 dose-escalation patients, hepatocellular carcinoma was present in approximately 20, melanoma in roughly 15, renal cell carcinoma in 9 and head and neck cancer in 9. The dose-escalation cohort was 82.7% male with a mean age of around 64 years, ranging from roughly 23 to 79. Patients were allowed to have had prior anti-PD-1, anti-PD-L1 or anti-CTLA-4 therapy, and more than 30% of the dose-escalation patients had previously received checkpoint inhibitors. Partial responses occurred in three dose-escalation patients: two with cutaneous melanoma and one with hepatocellular carcinoma. Peripheral TCRbeta sequencing aimed to test whether ivuxolimab altered TCR sequence diversity and caused clonal T-cell expansion. The paper describes the monotherapy dose-escalation part (N ≈ 50 patients) of the phase I trial of ivuxolimab. Broader findings and caveats from the paper: After ivuxolimab, CD8+ T cells had more expanded clones than CD4+ T cells on average. At doses of 0.1 to 3.0 mg/kg, clonal expansion of both CD4+ and CD8+ T cells in blood was seen between baseline and week 6. Which antigens the clonally expanded peripheral T cells were specific for was not determined. Partial responders in the 0.1-3.0 mg/kg groups had among the lowest normalized peripheral clonal expansion, especially among CD8+ T cells. Low levels of normalized T-cell clonal expansion were also seen in some patients who did not respond.

V is pared back by 6 bases and J by 4 bases, with 14 bases lying between the germline termini. The germline V gene (reference sequence) sets CDR1 to MNHEY and CDR2 to SMNVEV. The CDR3 runs 14 amino acids, cysteine and phenylalanine included. The retained sequence is limited to the CDR3, 42 bases, with the frame set at the first base. The trial excluded patients who had a history of autoimmune disease or who were on systemic immunosuppression. Peripheral blood for TCR sequencing was collected from all dose cohorts at baseline, on cycle 4 day 1, and on cycle 7 day 1. The samples were taken from a phase I, first-in-human, multicenter, open-label dose-escalation trial of ivuxolimab. Adults with locally advanced or metastatic melanoma, renal cell, hepatocellular, or head and neck squamous cell carcinoma were enrolled in the trial. Before TCR sequencing, CD4+ and CD8+ T cells were separately sorted from peripheral blood.

Genomic DNA was extracted from sorted cells for sequencing of the TCRbeta CDR3 region. TCRbeta CDR3 regions were sequenced using the immunoSEQ Assay. Held by TCRdb, this immuneACCESS table contains in-frame sequences only and omits some clones. Under half of the omission traces to an unresolved V gene where checked; the cause of the rest is unknown. The sample contains some 32,000 clones, 80% to 85% of them found a single time. The top ten clones comprise about 20% of the sample. Points on this clone: Its antigen remains unidentified. Base qualities were left out, and no much larger clone turns up one base away.

This receptor was taken from an adult with an advanced solid tumor such as melanoma, head and neck, liver or kidney cancer. The sequence joins TRBV27 to TRBJ2-3; D gene: possibly TRBD2, on 7 matching bases. The starting material was CD4+ or CD8+ T cells sorted from blood, obtained in a trial of the OX40 agonist ivuxolimab. The DNA sequence is as follows: TGTGCCAGCAGGATTCGGGGGGCCGCAGATACGCAGTATTTT. Its amino acids are CASRIRGAADTQYF.